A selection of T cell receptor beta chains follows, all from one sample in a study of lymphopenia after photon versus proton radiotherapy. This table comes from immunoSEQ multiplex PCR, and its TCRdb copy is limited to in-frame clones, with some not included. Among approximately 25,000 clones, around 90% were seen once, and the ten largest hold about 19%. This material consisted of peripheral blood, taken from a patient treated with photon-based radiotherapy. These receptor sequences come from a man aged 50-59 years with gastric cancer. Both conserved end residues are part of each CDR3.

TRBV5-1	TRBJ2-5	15	CASSLGGAGQETQYF
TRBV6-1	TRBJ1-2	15	CASSEAGTANYGYTF
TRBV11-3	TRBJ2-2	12	CASSWATGELFF
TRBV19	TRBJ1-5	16	CASSGPGVGYNQPQHF
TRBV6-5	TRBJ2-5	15	CASSYPGQGAETQYF
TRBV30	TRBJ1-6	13	CAWEGIYNSPLHF
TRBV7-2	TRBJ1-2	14	CASSLGRTGNGYTF
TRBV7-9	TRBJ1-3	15	CASRAGQGTGNTIYF
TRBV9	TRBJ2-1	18	CASSVALTGTSGQNEQFF
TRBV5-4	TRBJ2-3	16	CASSSQGLYPTDTQYF